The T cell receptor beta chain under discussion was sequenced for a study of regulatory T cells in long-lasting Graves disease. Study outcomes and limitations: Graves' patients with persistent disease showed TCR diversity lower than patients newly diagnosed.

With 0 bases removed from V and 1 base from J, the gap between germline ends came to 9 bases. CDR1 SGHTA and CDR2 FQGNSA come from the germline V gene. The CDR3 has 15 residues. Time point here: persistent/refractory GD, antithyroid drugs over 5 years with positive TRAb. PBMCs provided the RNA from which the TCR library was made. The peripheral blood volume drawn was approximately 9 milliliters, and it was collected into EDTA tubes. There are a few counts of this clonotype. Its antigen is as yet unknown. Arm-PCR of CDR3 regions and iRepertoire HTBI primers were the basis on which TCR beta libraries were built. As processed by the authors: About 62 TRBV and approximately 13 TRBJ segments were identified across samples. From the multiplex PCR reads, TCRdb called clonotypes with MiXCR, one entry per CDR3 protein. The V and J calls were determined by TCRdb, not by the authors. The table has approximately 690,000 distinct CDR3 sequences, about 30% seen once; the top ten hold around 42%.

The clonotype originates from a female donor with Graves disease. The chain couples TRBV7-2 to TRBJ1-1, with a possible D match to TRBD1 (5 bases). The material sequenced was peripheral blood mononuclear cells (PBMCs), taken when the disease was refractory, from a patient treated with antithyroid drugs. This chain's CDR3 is CASSLAGPQNTEAFF. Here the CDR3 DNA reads TGTGCCAGCAGCTTAGCGGGGCCGCAGAACACTGAAGCTTTCTTT. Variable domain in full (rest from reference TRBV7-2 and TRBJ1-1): GAGVSQSPSNKVTEKGKDVELRCDPISGHTALYWYRQSLGQGLEFLIYFQGNSAPDKSGLPSDRFSAERTGGSVSTLTIQRTQQEDSAVYLCASSLAGPQNTEAFFGQGTRLTVV.